The clone carrying this T cell receptor (beta chain) was observed a few times. Its specificity is unknown. The iRepertoire nested amplicon-rescue multiplex PCR amplified TCR alpha and beta CDR3s from RNA. TCRdb re-derived calls from the multiplex PCR reads in MiXCR, one entry per CDR3 protein. The sample records 300,000 to 450,000 distinct CDR3 sequences, approximately 42% being singletons. CDR1 and CDR2 (germline): MGHRA, YSYEKL. V shed 2 bases and J 0 bases; nucleotides not matched to a gene: 7. The CDR3 is 18 amino acids. This entry is derived from a study of glioma-infiltrating T cells. Points from the study as a whole: Above-expected tissue-blood divergence occurred in all gliomas, most in low-grade ones.

The source of this sequence is a human donor with low-grade glioma or glioblastoma, undergoing nonglioma brain surgery, or in good health (not recorded which). Sequencing used glioma tissue, nonneoplastic brain tissue, or PBMCs (not recorded which). J is TRBJ2-3 and V is TRBV4-1; 11 positions agree with TRBD2. CDR3 nucleotides: TGCGCCAGCAGCCAATCCCTAATAGCGGGAGGGAGCACAGATACGCAGTATTTT. Translation gives CASSQSLIAGGSTDTQYF.